This TCR beta chain was documented in a study of shared clonotypes between healthy human individuals. The overall study: A couple of women and a few men aged 18 to 49 served as donors.

Sequencing was at deep level. The method was immunoSEQ multiplex PCR; TCRdb's version includes in-frame clones alone and lacks a portion of them. The sample has about 2 million clones; 85% to 95% are singletons. As concerns this clone: Its target is not known.

V gave up 8 bases and J gave up 6 bases; unmatched junction bases: 7. Per germline, CDR1 MDHEN and CDR2 SYDVKM. This CDR3 comprises 14 residues. The study's findings and limits: Generally, naive subsets (rather than memory subsets) showed larger estimated richness.

Sequenced: naive CD4+ T cells sorted from blood. Documented subset: CD45RA+ positively selected. The V call is TRBV28, the J call TRBJ1-4, with 9 bases matching TRBD1. This clonotype was sampled from a man in his late teens or twenties in good health. DNA of the CDR3: TGTGCCAGCGGGGGACAGGGTAGTTATGAAAAACTGTTTTTT. This translates into CASGGQGSYEKLFF. Complete variable domain (other parts from reference TRBV28 and TRBJ1-4): DVKVTQSSRYLVKRTGEKVFLECVQDMDHENMFWYRQDPGLGLRLIYFSYDVKMKEKGDIPEGYSVSREKKERFSLILESASTNQTSMYLCASGGQGSYEKLFFGSGTQLSVL.